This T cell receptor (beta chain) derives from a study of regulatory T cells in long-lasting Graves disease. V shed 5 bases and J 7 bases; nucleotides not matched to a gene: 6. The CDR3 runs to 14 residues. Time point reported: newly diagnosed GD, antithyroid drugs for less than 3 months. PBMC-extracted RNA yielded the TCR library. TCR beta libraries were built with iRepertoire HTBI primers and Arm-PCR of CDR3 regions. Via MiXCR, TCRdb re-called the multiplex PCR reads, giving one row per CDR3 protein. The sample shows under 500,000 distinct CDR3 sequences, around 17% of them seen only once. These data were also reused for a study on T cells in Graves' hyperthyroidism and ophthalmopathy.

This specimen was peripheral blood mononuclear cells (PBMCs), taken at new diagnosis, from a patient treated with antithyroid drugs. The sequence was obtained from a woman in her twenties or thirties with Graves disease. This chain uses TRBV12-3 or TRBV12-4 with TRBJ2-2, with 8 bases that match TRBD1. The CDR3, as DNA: TGTGCCAGCAGTCCGGACAGGGCGGTCGGGGAGCTGTTTTTT. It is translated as CASSPDRAVGELFF.